This T cell receptor (beta chain) was sequenced during a study of blood T cell repertoires in COVID-19. Study context: Specimens from acute and convalescent COVID-19 originated in the United States, Italy and Spain. PBMCs, B-cell-depleted T cells, or T cells were the source of the cDNA or gDNA that made up the material.

Sequenced by immunoSEQ multiplex PCR; TCRdb stores in-frame clones only, minus some. This table has about 340,000 clones, 80% to 90% appearing once. It was during active infection that Seattle patients were enrolled and then longitudinally followed. The source of this sequence is a woman aged 45-59 years with COVID-19, enrolled during active disease. The source material was peripheral blood.

The CDR3 DNA sequence: TGTGCCAGCAGCGCAGAAGGTACTAGCGGGAGTTTTAGGGCCTCCTACGAGCAGTACTTC. Translation gives CASSAEGTSGSFRASYEQYF. This chain uses TRBV9 with TRBJ2-7, with 11 positions matching TRBD2. CDR3 size: 20 residues. Per the germline V gene, CDR1 is SGDLS and CDR2 is YYNGEE. V dropped 3 bases and J dropped 0; count of bases not matched to a gene: 17.